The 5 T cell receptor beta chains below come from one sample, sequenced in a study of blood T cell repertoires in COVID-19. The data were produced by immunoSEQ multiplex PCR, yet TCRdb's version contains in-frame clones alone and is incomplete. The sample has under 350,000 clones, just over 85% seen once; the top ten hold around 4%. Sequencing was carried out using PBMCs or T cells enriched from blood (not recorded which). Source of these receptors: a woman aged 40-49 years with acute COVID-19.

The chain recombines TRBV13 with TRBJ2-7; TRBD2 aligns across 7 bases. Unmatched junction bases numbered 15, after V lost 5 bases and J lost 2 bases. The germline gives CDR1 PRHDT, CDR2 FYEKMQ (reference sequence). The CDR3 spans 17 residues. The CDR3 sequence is CASSPRRSSGLAYEQYF. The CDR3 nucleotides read TGTGCCAGCAGCCCCCGGAGGTCTAGCGGATTGGCCTACGAGCAGTACTTC.

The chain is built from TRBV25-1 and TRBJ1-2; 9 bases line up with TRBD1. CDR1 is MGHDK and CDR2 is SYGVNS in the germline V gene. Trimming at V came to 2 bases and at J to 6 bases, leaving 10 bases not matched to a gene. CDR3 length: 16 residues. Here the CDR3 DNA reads TGTGCCAGCAGTGAAGTGGGGACAGGGACCCGGGATGGCTACACCTTC. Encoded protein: CASSEVGTGTRDGYTF.

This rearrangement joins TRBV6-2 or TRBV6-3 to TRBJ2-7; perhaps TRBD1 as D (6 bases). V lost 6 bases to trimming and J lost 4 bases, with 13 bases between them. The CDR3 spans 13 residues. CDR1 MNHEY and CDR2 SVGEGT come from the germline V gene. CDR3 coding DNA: TGTGCCAGCAGCCGACAGGCTGGATACGAGCAGTACTTC. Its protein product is CASSRQAGYEQYF.

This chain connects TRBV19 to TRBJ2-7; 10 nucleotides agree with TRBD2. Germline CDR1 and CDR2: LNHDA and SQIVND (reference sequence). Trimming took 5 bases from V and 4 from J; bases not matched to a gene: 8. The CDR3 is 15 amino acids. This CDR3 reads CASSSFSSGRYEQYF. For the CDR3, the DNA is TGTGCCAGTAGTTCCTTCTCTAGCGGGAGATACGAGCAGTACTTC.

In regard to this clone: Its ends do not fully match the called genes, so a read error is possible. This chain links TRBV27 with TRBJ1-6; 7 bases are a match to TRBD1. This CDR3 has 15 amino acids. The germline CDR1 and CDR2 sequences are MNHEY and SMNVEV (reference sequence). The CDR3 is CASSLSAGGSSPLHF. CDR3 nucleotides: TGTGCCAGCAGCTTATCAGCAGGGGGTAGTTCACCCCTCCACTTT.